The T cell receptor beta chain under discussion was sequenced for a study of blood T cells in healthy people across ages. Findings and caveats of the study: A greater number of naive CD4+ cells and higher diversity distinguished long-lived donors from aged donors.

A second 7 to 11 cycle PCR used barcoded and J-beta primers. The yield of each sample was at least 3 million CDR3-containing paired-end reads. One entry per CDR3 protein results from TCRdb running MiXCR on the 5' RACE reads. The sample carries about 800,000 distinct CDR3 sequences, roughly 60% recorded once. This clonotype was counted a single time. Its antigen is not identified. There are 14 residues in the CDR3. Germline V gives CDR1 SGHTA, CDR2 FQGNSA. Trimming removed 5 bases from V and 2 bases from J; junction bases left unmatched: 2. Collection of around 9.3 milliliters of peripheral blood was performed for each donor. The study isolated at least 6.5 million PBMCs from each sample.

The chain joins TRBV7-2 to TRBJ2-1; 8 bases match TRBD1. What was sequenced was blood. This sequence originates from a man aged 25 to 45 in good health. In nucleotides, the CDR3 is TGTGCCAGCAGCACACAGGGGGCCTACAATGAGCAGTTCTTC. Protein: CASSTQGAYNEQFF.